This T cell receptor beta chain was found in a study of blood T cell repertoires in COVID-19. Profiled with immunoSEQ multiplex PCR; TCRdb holds only in-frame clones, not every one. Of 210,000 or so clones in the sample, 81% were seen once. This CDR3 is 19 amino acids long. Trimming cost V 0 bases and J 0 bases; bases outside gene matches: 10. Germline V gene data show CDR1 as SGHTA and CDR2 as FQGNSA. The sample consisted of PBMCs or T cells enriched from blood (not recorded which). The receptor was derived from a woman between 45 and 65 years old with acute COVID-19. The chain has TRBV7-2 and TRBJ2-3; 9 nucleotides match TRBD2. The CDR3 bases are TGTGCCAGCAGCTTAGCGGCTAGCGGGGCGCTACGTAGCACAGATACGCAGTATTTT. It encodes CASSLAASGALRSTDTQYF.